The clone carrying this TCR beta chain showed up just once. Its antigen remains unidentified. Researchers ran the PCR with 60 Vbeta and 13 Jbeta primers. Profiled with immunoSEQ multiplex PCR; TCRdb holds only in-frame clones, not every one. The data show under 170,000 clones, 79% seen once. The sample belongs to a study of cytomegalovirus exposure and HLA in healthy donors. Regarding the study as a whole: Sequencing depth across donors, presence/absence analyses assumed, was roughly uniform. The authors enumerated roughly 160 TCR beta chains as linked to cytomegalovirus.

V lost 6 bases to trimming and J lost 7 bases; unmatched junction nucleotides: 12. The germline V gene has CDR1 LNHDA and CDR2 SQIVND (reference sequence). The CDR3 runs to 14 residues. This chain joins TRBV19 and TRBJ2-7; TRBD1 agrees at 7 bases. The source material was PBMCs. The receptor was derived from a human donor in good health. The CDR3 DNA is TGTGCCAGTAGAACTACAGGGTCCAGGGGGGAGCAGTACTTC. Translating gives CASRTTGSRGEQYF.